Presented here are 8 T cell receptor beta chains from one specimen sequenced in a study of blood T cell repertoires in COVID-19. Libraries were prepared by immunoSEQ multiplex PCR; TCRdb keeps only in-frame clonotypes and omits some of them. The sample includes fewer than 200,000 clones, approximately 85% of them seen just once. Sequencing input: peripheral blood. These receptors originate from a man aged 60 to 75 who had recovered from COVID-19.

This chain joins TRBV5-1 and TRBJ2-5; D remains ambiguous. Germline-derived CDR1 and CDR2 are SGHRS and YFSETQ. CDR3 length: 14 amino acids. With 3 bases removed from V and 4 bases from J, the gap between germline ends came to 13 bases. The CDR3 nucleotides read TGCGCCAGCAGCTCGAATAGTCCGGGAGAGACCCAGTACTTC. Translating it yields CASSSNSPGETQYF.

V is TRBV12-5 and J is TRBJ2-5, with D tentatively TRBD2 (6 bases). The V gene's germline CDR1 is LGHNT and CDR2 FRNRAP. CDR3 length: 13 amino acids. Trimming pared 3 bases from V and 5 bases from J, leaving 10 bases between. The CDR3 DNA is TGTGCTAGTGGTTTATCCGGGAGCGAGACCCAGTACTTC. As protein: CASGLSGSETQYF.

The chain combines TRBV7-6 with TRBJ2-1, with 8 bases fitting TRBD1. Germline V gene data show CDR1 as SGHVS and CDR2 as FNYEAQ. CDR3 length equals 15 residues. V lost 1 base and J lost 7; bases outside the gene matches: 6. DNA for the CDR3: TGTGCCAGCAGCTTAGTTTACACAGGGGGGAATGAGCAGTTCTTC. It is translated as CASSLVYTGGNEQFF. Variable domain in full (rest from reference TRBV7-6 and TRBJ2-1): GAGVSQSPRYKVTKRGQDVALRCDPISGHVSLYWYRQALGQGPEFLTYFNYEAQQDKSGLPNDRFSAERPEGSISTLTIQRTEQRDSAMYRCASSLVYTGGNEQFFGPGTRLTVL.

In this sample, this clone turned up a few times. V usage is TRBV19 and J usage is TRBJ1-5, with D maybe TRBD1 (5 bases). This CDR3 spans 13 amino acids. The ends were cut back, 6 bases at V and 5 bases at J, with 11 bases in the middle. The germline gives CDR1 LNHDA, CDR2 SQIVND (reference sequence). The CDR3 here is CASRPDTYQPQHF. CDR3 coding DNA: TGTGCCAGTAGACCGGACACCTATCAGCCCCAGCATTTT.

In its sample, this clone was seen a few times. The V call is TRBV5-8, the J call TRBJ1-1; no definite D call. The CDR3 is 11 amino acids. V gave up 1 base and J gave up 12 bases, with 10 bases separating them. Germline V gene lookup returns CDR1 SGHTS and CDR2 YDEGEE. CDR3 in amino acids: CASSLRDFTFF. The CDR3 bases are TGTGCCAGCAGCTTGCGGGATTTCACTTTCTTT. Full variable domain (rest looked up from reference TRBV5-8 and TRBJ1-1): EAGVTQSPTHLIKTRGQQATLRCSPISGHTSVYWYQQALGLGLQFLLWYDEGEERNRGNFPPRFSGRQFPNYSSELNVNALELEDSALYLCASSLRDFTFFGQGTRLTVV.

Written as DNA, the CDR3 is TGTGCCAGTAGTATAGATCGCGGGACTAGCGGCCAAAACATTCAGTACTTC. This gives the protein CASSIDRGTSGQNIQYF. V is TRBV19 and J is TRBJ2-4; 11 nucleotides line up with TRBD2. The junction had 6 bases not matched to a gene; V was cut back by 0 bases and J by 5 bases. The germline gives CDR1 LNHDA, CDR2 SQIVND (reference sequence). This CDR3 is 17 amino acids long.

The gene calls are TRBV3-1 (or the pseudogene TRBV3-2) and TRBJ2-3, with D perhaps matching TRBD1 (5 bases). V was cut by 4 bases and J by 4 bases, with 9 bases left in between. The CDR3 runs to 13 residues. Germline lookup yields CDR1 LGHDT and CDR2 YNNKEL (reference sequence). The CDR3 protein is CASSLRVSDTQYF. The CDR3 DNA follows: TGTGCCAGCAGCCTCAGGGTCTCAGATACGCAGTATTTT.

The chain links TRBV10-3 to TRBJ2-5, with D unclear. The CDR3 totals 13 residues. V lost 6 bases, J lost 0 bases, and 8 bases lay in between. Germline CDR1 is ENHRY and CDR2 is SYGVKD. This chain's CDR3 is CAIRVNNQETQYF. For the CDR3, the DNA is TGTGCCATCAGAGTCAACAACCAAGAGACCCAGTACTTC.